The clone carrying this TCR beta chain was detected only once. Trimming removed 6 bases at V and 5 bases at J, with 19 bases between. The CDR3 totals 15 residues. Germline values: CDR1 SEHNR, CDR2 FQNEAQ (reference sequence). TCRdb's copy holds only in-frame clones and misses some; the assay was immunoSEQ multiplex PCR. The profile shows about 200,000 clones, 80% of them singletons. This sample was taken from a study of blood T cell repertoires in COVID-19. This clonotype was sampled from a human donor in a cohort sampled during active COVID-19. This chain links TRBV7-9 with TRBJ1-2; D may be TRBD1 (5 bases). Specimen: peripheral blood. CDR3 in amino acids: CASRKRDPGGYGYTF. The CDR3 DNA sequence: TGTGCCAGCAGAAAAAGGGACCCTGGGGGGTATGGCTACACCTTC. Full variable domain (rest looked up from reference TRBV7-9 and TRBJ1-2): DTGVSQNPRHKITKRGQNVTFRCDPISEHNRLYWYRQTLGQGPEFLTYFQNEAQLEKSRLLSDRFSAERPKGSFSTLEIQRTEQGDSAMYLCASRKRDPGGYGYTFGSGTRLTVV.